The T cell receptor beta chain described here comes from a study of T cell changes during pregnancy in multiple sclerosis. Measured with immunoSEQ multiplex PCR; TCRdb has only the in-frame clones, and not every one. Among about 84,000 clones listed, around 94% were seen once. This clone has just one count. The germline V gene encodes CDR1 MDHEN and CDR2 SYDVKM. With V trimmed by 6 bases and J by 11 bases, 10 bases remained unmatched. The CDR3 totals 15 residues. This sequence originates from a female donor in good health, enrolled as a control in a pregnancy study. The chain links TRBV28 to TRBJ2-1; TRBD2 agrees at 13 bases. Here the sequenced sample was peripheral blood, taken in the second trimester of pregnancy. The CDR3 nucleotides read TGTGCCAGCAGACTTGGGACTAGCGGGGTGGGGAAGCAGTTCTTC. As protein: CASRLGTSGVGKQFF.